This T cell receptor beta chain was captured by sequencing in a study of blood T cells in healthy people across ages. General study findings and limits: Strong correlation was found linking TCR beta diversity to naive T cell percentage. Age showed a roughly linear inverse relationship with TCR beta diversity per million T cells.

This clonotype was detected only a few times. What it recognizes is unknown. PCR was performed a second time for roughly 7 to 11 cycles using a sample-barcoded 5' primer and a J-beta primer mix. One entry per CDR3 protein results from TCRdb running MiXCR on the 5' RACE reads. The data hold around 900,000 distinct CDR3 sequences, with 51% observed a single time. The CDR3 extends over 14 amino acids. Per the germline V gene, CDR1 is MGHDK and CDR2 is SYGVNS. The germline V and J ends were trimmed by 4 bases and 0 bases, with 9 bases remaining between them. V gene TRBV25-1 combines with J gene TRBJ2-5; D uncertain. Sequenced: blood. This clonotype was obtained from an older woman in good health. The CDR3, as DNA: TGTGCCAGCAGTGCCGGTCCGTACCAAGAGACCCAGTACTTC. The encoded protein is CASSAGPYQETQYF. The full variable domain, in which reference TRBV25-1 and TRBJ2-5 provide the parts outside the CDR3, is EADIYQTPRYLVIGTGKKITLECSQTMGHDKMYWYQQDPGMELHLIHYSYGVNSTEKGDLSSESTVSRIRTEHFPLTLESARPSHTSQYLCASSAGPYQETQYFGPGTRLLVL.